What follows are 10 T cell receptor beta chains derived from one specimen sequenced in a study of blood T cell repertoires in COVID-19. Measured with immunoSEQ multiplex PCR; TCRdb has only the in-frame clones, and not every one. The repertoire consists of a few hundred thousand clones, with roughly 90% occurring once and the leading ten covering 9.5% to 15%. The sample was peripheral blood. These receptors were obtained from a woman aged 55-69 years with acute or convalescent COVID-19.

This chain uses TRBV6-2 or TRBV6-3 with TRBJ2-1; 7 bases are shared with TRBD1. Trimming at V came to 5 bases and at J to 0 bases, leaving 4 bases not matched to a gene. This CDR3 is built from 15 residues. The germline V gene has CDR1 MNHEY and CDR2 SVGEGT. This chain's CDR3 is CASSIRDSSYNEQFF. CDR3 bases: TGTGCCAGCAGTATCCGGGACAGCTCCTACAATGAGCAGTTCTTC.

The CDR3 DNA is TGTGCCAGCAGGCAGACAGGGGGCAATAGCAATCAGCCCCAGCATTTT. Its protein product is CASRQTGGNSNQPQHF. The chain joins TRBV2 to TRBJ1-5; 10 positions match TRBD1. This CDR3 region has 16 residues. V gave up 6 bases and J gave up 0 bases; unmatched junction bases: 5. Germline V gene sequence: CDR1 SNHLY, CDR2 FYNNEI.

The chain recombines TRBV11-3 with TRBJ1-1, with D possibly matching TRBD1 (6 bases). V was pared by 3 bases and J by 11 bases, with 13 bases between. The CDR3 is made up of 12 amino acids. Germline V CDR1 and CDR2: SGHNT, YENEEA. The CDR3 nucleotides read TGTGCCAGCAGCTTGGGAACAGGGCGGGCTTTCTTT. The encoded protein is CASSLGTGRAFF.

As to this clone: A junction boundary mismatches the germline segment, possibly from a read error. The chain is built from TRBV20-1 and TRBJ2-7; possible D gene TRBD2, 5 bases. Germline loops: CDR1 DFQATT, CDR2 SNEGSKA (reference sequence). The CDR3 extends over 11 amino acids. The CDR3 loop is CSARPFGLLVF. The CDR3 nucleotides are TGCAGTGCTAGGCCTTTTGGACTCCTGGTGTTC.

The chain carries TRBV5-4 and TRBJ1-3; D not resolved. V was trimmed by 2 bases and J by 0 bases, leaving 15 bases between them. CDR1 and CDR2 (germline): SGHNT, YYREEE (reference sequence). The CDR3 length is 17 residues. The CDR3 DNA reads as TGTGCCAGCAGCTTACACGCCAGAGGGTTCTCTGGAAACACCATATATTTT. Encoded protein: CASSLHARGFSGNTIYF.

The chain is built from TRBV28 and TRBJ2-7, with TRBD1 identical over 10 bases. The length of the CDR3 is 13 residues. CDR1 and CDR2 (germline): MDHEN, SYDVKM. The J segment lost 4 bases and the V segment lost 6 bases, leaving 3 bases of the junction unmatched. CDR3 amino acids: CASRRQGAYEQYF. The CDR3 DNA follows: TGTGCCAGCAGGCGACAGGGGGCGTACGAGCAGTACTTC. The entire variable domain, with the rest obtained from reference TRBV28 and TRBJ2-7, is as follows: DVKVTQSSRYLVKRTGEKVFLECVQDMDHENMFWYRQDPGLGLRLIYFSYDVKMKEKGDIPEGYSVSREKKERFSLILESASTNQTSMYLCASRRQGAYEQYFGPGTRLTVT.

The gene calls are TRBV30 and TRBJ2-1; maybe TRBD2 (6 bases). CDR3 size: 15 residues. The germline V and J ends were trimmed by 3 bases and 0 bases, with 12 bases remaining between them. Per germline, CDR1 GTSNPN and CDR2 SVGIG (reference sequence). The CDR3 region is CAWSGDSGSYNEQFF. CDR3 nucleotide sequence: TGTGCCTGGAGCGGGGACTCGGGCTCCTACAATGAGCAGTTCTTC.

This chain joins TRBV24-1 and TRBJ1-2, with 8 bases aligning to TRBD1. V lost 9 bases, J lost 7 bases, and 6 bases stayed unmatched. The CDR3 totals 12 residues. Germline loops: CDR1 KGHDR, CDR2 SFDVKD. The CDR3, as DNA: TGTGCCACCCGACAGGGGATAGGTGGCTACACCTTC. Protein product: CATRQGIGGYTF.

The chain combines TRBV28 with TRBJ2-1; 10 bases match TRBD1. V shed 4 bases, J shed 9 bases, and the junction held 9 bases outside the gene matches. The CDR3 loop spans 15 amino acids. Germline V gene data show CDR1 as MDHEN and CDR2 as SYDVKM. CDR3 protein: CASSYYGTGEGEQFF. CDR3 coding DNA: TGTGCCAGCAGTTATTACGGGACAGGGGAAGGTGAGCAGTTCTTC.

The V and J genes are TRBV9 and TRBJ1-2, with D tentatively TRBD1 (6 bases). Germline CDR1 reads SGDLS; CDR2 reads YYNGEE. This CDR3 comprises 15 residues. Trimming removed 0 bases from V and 8 bases from J, with 17 bases in between. The CDR3 DNA reads as TGTGCCAGCAGCGTAGCTGGAACAGGGCCTAGCGGCTACACCTTC. Residues: CASSVAGTGPSGYTF.